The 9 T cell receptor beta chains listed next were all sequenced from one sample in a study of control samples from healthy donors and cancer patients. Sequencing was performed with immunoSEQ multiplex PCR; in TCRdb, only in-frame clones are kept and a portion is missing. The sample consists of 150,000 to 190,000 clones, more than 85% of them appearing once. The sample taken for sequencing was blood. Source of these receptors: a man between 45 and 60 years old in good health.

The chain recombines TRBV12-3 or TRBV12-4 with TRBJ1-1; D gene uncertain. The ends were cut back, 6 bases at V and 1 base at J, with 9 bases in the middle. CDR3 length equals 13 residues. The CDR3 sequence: CASRYDGNTEAFF. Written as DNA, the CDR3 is TGTGCCAGCAGATACGACGGGAACACTGAAGCTTTCTTT.

CDR3 coding DNA: TGCGCCAGCAGGGGCCTCGGGGACACAAGAGAGACCCAGTACTTC. It codes for CASRGLGDTRETQYF. The V call is TRBV5-1, the J call TRBJ2-5; possibly TRBD1 for D (6 bases). Trimming removed 5 bases from V and 4 bases from J, with 18 bases in between. CDR3 size: 15 residues. Germline V gene sequence: CDR1 SGHRS, CDR2 YFSETQ. Combining the CDR3 with reference TRBV5-1 and TRBJ2-5 gives the whole variable domain KAGVTQTPRYLIKTRGQQVTLSCSPISGHRSVSWYQQTPGQGLQFLFEYFSETQRNKGNFPGRFSGRQFSNSRSEMNVSTLELGDSALYLCASRGLGDTRETQYFGPGTRLLVL.

The CDR3: CAISESNRITSGNTIYF. The CDR3 region has the DNA TGTGCCATCAGTGAGTCAAACAGGATAACCTCTGGAAACACCATATATTTT. The chain couples TRBV10-3 to TRBJ1-3; a possible D gene is TRBD1 (5 bases). The ends were cut back, 0 bases at V and 0 bases at J, with 12 bases in the middle. This CDR3 comprises 17 residues. Germline CDR1 reads ENHRY; CDR2 reads SYGVKD.

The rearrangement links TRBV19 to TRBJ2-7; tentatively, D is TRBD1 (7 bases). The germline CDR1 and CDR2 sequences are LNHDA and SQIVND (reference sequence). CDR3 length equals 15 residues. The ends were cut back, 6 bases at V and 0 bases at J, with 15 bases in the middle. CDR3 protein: CASRPRGAFSYEQYF. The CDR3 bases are TGTGCCAGTAGGCCCAGGGGGGCCTTCTCCTACGAGCAGTACTTC.

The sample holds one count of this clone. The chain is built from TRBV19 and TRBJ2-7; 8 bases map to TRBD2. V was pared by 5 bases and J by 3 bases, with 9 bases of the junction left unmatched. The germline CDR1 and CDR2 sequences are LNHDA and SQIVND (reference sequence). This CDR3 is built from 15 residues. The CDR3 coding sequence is TGTGCCAGTAGTGGGGCTTACGGGAGGGTCTACGAGCAGTACTTC. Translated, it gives CASSGAYGRVYEQYF.

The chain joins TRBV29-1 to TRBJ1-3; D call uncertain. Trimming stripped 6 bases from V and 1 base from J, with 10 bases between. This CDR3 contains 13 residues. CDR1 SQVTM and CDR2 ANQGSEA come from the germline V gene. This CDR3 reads CSVLLGSGNTIYF. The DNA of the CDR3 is TGCAGCGTGCTTCTGGGGTCTGGAAACACCATATATTTT.

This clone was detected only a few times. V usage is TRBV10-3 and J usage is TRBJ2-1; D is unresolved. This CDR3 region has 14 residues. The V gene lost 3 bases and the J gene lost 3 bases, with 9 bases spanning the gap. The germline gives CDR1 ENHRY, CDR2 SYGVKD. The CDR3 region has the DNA TGTGCCATCAGTGAAGGGCAGGACTACAATGAGCAGTTCTTC. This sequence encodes CAISEGQDYNEQFF.

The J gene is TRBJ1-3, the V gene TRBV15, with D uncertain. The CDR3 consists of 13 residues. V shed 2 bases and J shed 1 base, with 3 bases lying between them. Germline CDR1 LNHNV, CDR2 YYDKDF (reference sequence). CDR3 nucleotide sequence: TGTGCCACCAGCAGAAATTCTGGAAACACCATATATTTT. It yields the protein CATSRNSGNTIYF.

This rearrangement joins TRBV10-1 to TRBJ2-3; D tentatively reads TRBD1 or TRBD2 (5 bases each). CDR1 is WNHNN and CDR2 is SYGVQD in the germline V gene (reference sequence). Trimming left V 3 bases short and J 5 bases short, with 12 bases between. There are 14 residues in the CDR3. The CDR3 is CASSDWGSGDTQYF. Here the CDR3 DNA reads TGCGCCAGCAGTGATTGGGGGTCAGGAGATACGCAGTATTTT.